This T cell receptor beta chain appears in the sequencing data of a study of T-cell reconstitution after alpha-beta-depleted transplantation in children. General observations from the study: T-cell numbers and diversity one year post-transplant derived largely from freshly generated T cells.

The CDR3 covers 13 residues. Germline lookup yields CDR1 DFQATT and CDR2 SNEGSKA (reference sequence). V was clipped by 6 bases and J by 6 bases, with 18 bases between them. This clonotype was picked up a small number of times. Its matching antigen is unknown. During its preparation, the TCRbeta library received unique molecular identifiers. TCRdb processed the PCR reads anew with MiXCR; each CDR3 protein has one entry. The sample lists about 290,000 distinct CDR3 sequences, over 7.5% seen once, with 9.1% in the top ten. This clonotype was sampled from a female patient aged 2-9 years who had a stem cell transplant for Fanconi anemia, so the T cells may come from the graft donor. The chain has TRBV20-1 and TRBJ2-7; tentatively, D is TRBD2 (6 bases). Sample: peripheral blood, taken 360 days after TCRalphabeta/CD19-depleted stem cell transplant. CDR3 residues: CSASSGGTGEQYF. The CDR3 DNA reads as TGCAGTGCCAGTAGCGGTGGGACGGGCGAGCAGTACTTC.